This T cell receptor beta chain was found in a study of CD4+ T cells in melanoma. Whole-study findings and limits: Reportedly, melanoma neoantigen-specific CD4+ T cells showed varied differentiation states.

CDR1 is MGHDK and CDR2 is SYGVNS in the germline V gene. The CDR3 has 16 amino acids. Trimming took off 0 bases at V and 7 bases at J, with 15 bases between the two ends. As to this clone: Its antigen is unknown.

Only in-frame clones appear in the TCRdb table, and some are missing; sequencing was by immunoSEQ multiplex PCR. The table shows about 140,000 clones, with around 90% occurring only once. This rearrangement joins TRBV25-1 to TRBJ1-4; tentatively, D is TRBD1 (6 bases). The TCR was taken from a human donor with melanoma. The CDR3 DNA reads TGTGCCAGCAGTGAATATCCTGGGGAAGGGGGTGAAAAACTGTTTTTT. Its protein is CASSEYPGEGGEKLFF.